This entry lists 18 T cell receptor beta chains sequenced from one sample in a study of cytomegalovirus exposure and HLA in healthy donors. 60 Vbeta and 13 Jbeta primers were used in PCR. Only in-frame clones appear in the TCRdb table, and some are missing; sequencing was by immunoSEQ multiplex PCR. In the table there are 150,000 to 200,000 clones, 75% to 85% of which are singletons. The sequenced material came from PBMCs. The receptors come from a man between 25 and 39 years old in good health and CMV-seropositive.

The genes are TRBV7-2 and TRBJ2-1; 8 nucleotides agree with TRBD1. V was clipped by 2 bases and J by 15 bases; unmatched bases: 9. In germline, CDR1 is SGHTA, CDR2 FQGNSA. The CDR3 runs 13 residues. CDR3 DNA: TGTGCCAGCAGCTTAACGTCCATAACAGGGGGGTTCTTC. It yields the protein CASSLTSITGGFF.

V usage is TRBV6-1 and J usage is TRBJ2-4; perhaps TRBD2 as D (5 bases). The CDR3 covers 14 residues. V lost 2 bases, J lost 3 bases, and 8 bases lay in between. From germline, CDR1 is MNHNS and CDR2 SASEGT. CDR3 DNA: TGTGCCAGCAGTGAATTGGGAGACAAAAACATTCAGTACTTC. This gives the protein CASSELGDKNIQYF.

This clone was counted between two and nine times. This sequence joins TRBV4-3 and TRBJ2-6; no clear D. The CDR3 extends over 16 amino acids. CDR1 and CDR2 (germline): LGHNA, YSLEER. Trimming stripped 0 bases from V and 0 bases from J, with 6 bases between. The CDR3 region is CASSQDARSGANVLTF. The CDR3 nucleotides are TGCGCCAGCAGCCAAGATGCGCGCTCTGGGGCCAACGTCCTGACTTTC.

This clone has just one count. V gene TRBV27 combines with J gene TRBJ2-7, with TRBD2 identical over 8 bases. Germline V lookup: CDR1 MNHEY, CDR2 SMNVEV (reference sequence). J lost 6 bases, V lost 2 bases, and 9 bases had no gene match. The CDR3 sequence is 15 residues long. CDR3 DNA sequence: TGTGCCAGCAGTTTAAGCGGGGGCGGGAGAGGCGAGCAGTACTTC. Translation: CASSLSGGGRGEQYF.

The chain couples TRBV6-1 to TRBJ1-2; D is possibly TRBD1 (5 bases). The CDR3 contains 15 residues. Germline V gene lookup returns CDR1 MNHNS and CDR2 SASEGT. Trimming removed 6 bases from V and 0 bases from J, with 14 bases in between. The CDR3 DNA is TGTGCCAGCAGAGGCAGGGTCAGACCTAACTATGGCTACACCTTC. Its protein is CASRGRVRPNYGYTF.

DNA for the CDR3: TGTGCCAGCAGCTTAGACCGGACAACAAACACAGATACGCAGTATTTT. Its translation is CASSLDRTTNTDTQYF. The chain carries TRBV7-9 and TRBJ2-3, with TRBD1 as a possible D gene (5 bases). The CDR3 has 16 amino acids. The V and J ends lost 1 base and 2 bases respectively, with 13 bases between them. Germline V gives CDR1 SEHNR, CDR2 FQNEAQ (reference sequence).

The V gene is TRBV12-1, the J gene TRBJ1-2. TRBV12-1 is listed as a pseudogene. The CDR3 runs to 12 residues. As DNA, the CDR3 is TGTGCCAGCGACCTAGACGACTATGGCTACACCTTC. Translating it yields CASDLDDYGYTF.

V usage is TRBV14 and J usage is TRBJ1-2; perhaps TRBD1 as D (5 bases). Germline CDR1 and CDR2: SGHDN and FVKESK. The V end was cut by 3 bases, the J end by 5 bases, with 7 bases between. The CDR3 spans 12 residues. In DNA form, the CDR3 reads TGTGCCAGCAGCCATGGGGCGTATGGCTACACCTTC. The encoded protein is CASSHGAYGYTF.

The rearrangement joins TRBV18 to TRBJ1-6, with TRBD1 matching 9 bases. Germline V gives CDR1 KGHSH, CDR2 LQKENI. The J segment lost 10 bases and the V segment lost 6 bases, leaving 7 bases of the junction unmatched. The CDR3 has 14 amino acids. CDR3 DNA sequence: TGTGCCAGCTCCCGACGGGACAGGGAATCACCCCTCCACTTT. This translates into CASSRRDRESPLHF.

This clone was recorded only once. The chain links TRBV7-6 to TRBJ2-2; D is perhaps TRBD1 (6 bases). CDR1 SGHVS and CDR2 FNYEAQ come from the germline V gene. This CDR3 comprises 19 residues. V was shortened by 1 base and J by 2 bases, with 20 bases between the two germline ends. CDR3 nucleotide sequence: TGTGCCAGCAGCTTAGACCCCCGGGGCGGACAGAGAAACACCGGGGAGCTGTTTTTT. This gives the protein CASSLDPRGGQRNTGELFF.

The rearrangement joins TRBV27 to TRBJ1-1, with a possible D match to TRBD1 (5 bases). The germline V gene has CDR1 MNHEY and CDR2 SMNVEV (reference sequence). Trimming took off 3 bases at V and 11 bases at J, with 13 bases between the two ends. The CDR3 length is 12 residues. The CDR3 coding sequence is TGTGCCAGCAGTTTTTTAAGGGGTGTTGCTTTCTTT. Protein: CASSFLRGVAFF.

V usage is TRBV19 and J usage is TRBJ1-4; tentatively, D is TRBD1 (6 bases). The CDR3 spans 14 residues. CDR1 is LNHDA and CDR2 is SQIVND in the germline V gene (reference sequence). Deletions cut 7 bases from V and 7 bases from J, with 16 bases between. CDR3 nucleotide sequence: TGTGCCAGTAACCCGGACAGCTCTGGTGAAAAACTGTTTTTT. Translated, it gives CASNPDSSGEKLFF.

V is TRBV2 and J is TRBJ2-7; 9 bases match TRBD1. The CDR3 has 14 residues. Unmatched junction bases numbered 4, after V lost 5 bases and J lost 2 bases. Germline V gene data show CDR1 as SNHLY and CDR2 as FYNNEI. In DNA, the CDR3 is TGTGCCAGCAGTTCGGACAGGGGTCCCTACGAGCAGTACTTC. Encoded protein: CASSSDRGPYEQYF.

This clone has only one observation. V gene TRBV9 combines with J gene TRBJ1-2, with D hard to call. Germline-derived CDR1 and CDR2 are SGDLS and YYNGEE. The CDR3 spans 14 residues. The germline V and J ends were trimmed by 1 base and 5 bases, with 12 bases remaining between them. The DNA of the CDR3 is TGTGCCAGCAGCGTACGAGGTTCCGATTATGGCTACACCTTC. Protein product: CASSVRGSDYGYTF.

The genes are TRBV7-3 and TRBJ2-3; 15 bases align to TRBD2. With 1 base clipped from V and 7 bases from J, the junction kept 15 bases outside the gene matches. CDR3 length: 20 residues. CDR1 SGHTA and CDR2 FQGTGA come from the germline V gene. The CDR3 region has the DNA TGTGCCAGCAGCTTAAGGGGCCCCTGGGGACTAGCGGGGGGATGGTATACGCAGTATTTT. Translated: CASSLRGPWGLAGGWYTQYF. The whole variable domain, remainder taken from reference TRBV7-3 and TRBJ2-3, is GAGVSQTPSNKVTEKGKYVELRCDPISGHTALYWYRQSLGQGPEFLIYFQGTGAADDSGLPNDRFFAVRPEGSVSTLKIQRTERGDSAVYLCASSLRGPWGLAGGWYTQYFGPGTRLTVL.

V and J are TRBV4-1 and TRBJ2-1; 16 bases align to TRBD2. The germline V gene encodes CDR1 MGHRA and CDR2 YSYEKL. After removal of 3 bases from V and 4 bases from J, the junction contained 9 bases not matched to a gene. This CDR3 spans 19 amino acids. The chain's CDR3 is CASSHGTSGGVPMYNEQFF. The CDR3 DNA is TGCGCCAGCAGCCACGGGACTAGCGGGGGGGTGCCAATGTACAATGAGCAGTTCTTC.

V usage is TRBV7-2 and J usage is TRBJ2-1; weak D call: TRBD2 (5 bases). Germline loops: CDR1 SGHTA, CDR2 FQGNSA. V was pared by 2 bases and J by 4 bases, with 12 bases between. The CDR3 sequence is 15 residues long. The chain's CDR3 is CASSLSRGGYNEQFF. The CDR3 nucleotides read TGTGCCAGCAGCTTATCTCGAGGCGGGTACAATGAGCAGTTCTTC. Variable domain in full (rest from reference TRBV7-2 and TRBJ2-1): GAGVSQSPSNKVTEKGKDVELRCDPISGHTALYWYRQSLGQGLEFLIYFQGNSAPDKSGLPSDRFSAERTGGSVSTLTIQRTQQEDSAVYLCASSLSRGGYNEQFFGPGTRLTVL.

The V call is TRBV5-4, the J call TRBJ2-3, with 11 positions matching TRBD2. J gave up 3 bases and V 4 bases, and 4 bases lay outside the gene matches. Per the germline V gene, CDR1 is SGHNT and CDR2 is YYREEE (reference sequence). This CDR3 has 15 residues. The CDR3 bases are TGTGCCAGCAGCCGGACTAGCGGGCTGACAGATACGCAGTATTTT. Amino acid sequence: CASSRTSGLTDTQYF.